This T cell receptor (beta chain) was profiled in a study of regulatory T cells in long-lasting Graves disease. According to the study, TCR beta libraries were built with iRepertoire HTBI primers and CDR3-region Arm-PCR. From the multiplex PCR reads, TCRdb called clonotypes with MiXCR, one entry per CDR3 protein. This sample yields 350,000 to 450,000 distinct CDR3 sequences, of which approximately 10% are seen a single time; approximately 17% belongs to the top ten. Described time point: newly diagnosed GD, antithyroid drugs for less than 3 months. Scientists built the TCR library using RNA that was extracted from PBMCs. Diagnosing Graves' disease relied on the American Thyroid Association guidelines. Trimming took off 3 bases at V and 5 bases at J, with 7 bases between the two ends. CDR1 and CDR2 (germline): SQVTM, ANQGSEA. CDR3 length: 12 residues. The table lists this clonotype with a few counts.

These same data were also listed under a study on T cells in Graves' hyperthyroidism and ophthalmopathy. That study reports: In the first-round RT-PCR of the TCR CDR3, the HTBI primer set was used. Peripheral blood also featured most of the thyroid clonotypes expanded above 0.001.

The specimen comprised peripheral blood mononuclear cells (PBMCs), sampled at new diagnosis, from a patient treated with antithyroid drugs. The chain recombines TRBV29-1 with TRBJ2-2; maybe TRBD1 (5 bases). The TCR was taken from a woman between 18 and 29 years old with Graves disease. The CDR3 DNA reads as TGCAGCGTTGACCAGGGAACCGGGGAGCTGTTTTTT. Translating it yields CSVDQGTGELFF.